Listed here are 12 T cell receptor beta chains from one sample, sequenced in a study of OX40 agonist ivuxolimab in advanced cancers. Some clones are missing from TCRdb's copy, which holds only in-frame ones; the method was immunoSEQ multiplex PCR. The profile shows more than 55,000 clones, around 86% of them singletons. The starting material was CD4+ or CD8+ T cells sorted from blood, obtained in a trial of the OX40 agonist ivuxolimab. Receptors originate from an adult with an advanced solid tumor such as melanoma, head and neck, liver or kidney cancer.

This clone was seen more than once but under ten times. The chain has TRBV25-1 and TRBJ1-4; TRBD1 is a possible D gene (5 bases). V dropped 3 bases and J dropped 7 bases, with 15 bases sitting between them. Germline V gives CDR1 MGHDK, CDR2 SYGVNS. The CDR3 contains 15 residues. DNA of the CDR3: TGTGCCAGCAGTGACGGGAGGCAGGGCGGTGAAAAACTGTTTTTT. It specifies CASSDGRQGGEKLFF.

J is TRBJ2-3 and V is TRBV5-6; D remains ambiguous. The V gene lost 1 base and the J gene lost 11 bases, with 8 bases spanning the gap. CDR1 SGHDT and CDR2 YYEEEE come from the germline V gene. The CDR3 has 11 amino acids. CDR3 sequence reads: CASSLRSRQYF. In DNA, the CDR3 is TGTGCCAGCAGCTTGAGGTCTAGGCAGTATTTT. Full variable domain (rest looked up from reference TRBV5-6 and TRBJ2-3): DAGVTQSPTHLIKTRGQQVTLRCSPKSGHDTVSWYQQALGQGPQFIFQYYEEEERQRGNFPDRFSGHQFPNYSSELNVNALLLGDSALYLCASSLRSRQYFGPGTRLTVL.

The chain couples TRBV30 to TRBJ1-3; the match to TRBD1 covers 7 bases. CDR1 and CDR2 (germline): GTSNPN, SVGIG (reference sequence). The length of the CDR3 is 15 residues. Trimming removed 2 bases from V and 0 bases from J; junction bases left unmatched: 4. This CDR3 is CAWSHHRGSGNTIYF. The CDR3 nucleotides are TGTGCCTGGAGTCACCACAGGGGCTCTGGAAACACCATATATTTT.

This chain uses TRBV4-2 with TRBJ2-3, with 8 bases aligning to TRBD2. This CDR3 has 16 residues. J lost 5 bases, V lost 1 base, and 8 bases had no gene match. Germline-derived CDR1 and CDR2 are LGHNA and YNFKEQ. The CDR3 protein is CASSQGSGSILDTQYF. The CDR3 DNA reads TGTGCCAGCAGCCAAGGAAGCGGGAGCATTTTAGATACGCAGTATTTT.

V gene TRBV10-3 combines with J gene TRBJ2-7; 9 bases line up with TRBD1. V gave up 6 bases and J gave up 4 bases; unmatched junction bases: 7. The CDR3 runs 14 residues. Germline V gene sequence: CDR1 ENHRY, CDR2 SYGVKD. This CDR3 reads CAIRPTGGGYEQYF. As DNA, the CDR3 is TGTGCCATCAGGCCCACAGGGGGCGGTTACGAGCAGTACTTC.

V is TRBV11-3 and J is TRBJ2-1; TRBD2 is a possible D gene (6 bases). Germline V CDR1 and CDR2: SGHNT, YENEEA. Trimming pared 5 bases from V and 8 bases from J, leaving 13 bases between. The CDR3 totals 13 residues. Written as DNA, the CDR3 is TGTGCCAGCAGCCACGGGGACTTATATGAGCAGTTCTTC. It yields the protein CASSHGDLYEQFF.

V is TRBV6-5 and J is TRBJ1-2, with D possibly TRBD1 on 5 matching bases. The CDR3 length is 13 residues. CDR1 MNHEY and CDR2 SVGAGI come from the germline V gene. Trimming stripped 7 bases from V and 8 bases from J, with 17 bases between. The CDR3 nucleotides are TGTGCCAGCATCGACATCCAGGGATACGGCTACACCTTC. Residues: CASIDIQGYGYTF.

The gene calls are TRBV19 and TRBJ1-5; D perhaps matches TRBD1 (5 bases). The ends were cut back, 3 bases at V and 4 bases at J, with 13 bases in the middle. In germline, CDR1 is LNHDA, CDR2 SQIVND (reference sequence). The CDR3 totals 15 residues. The CDR3 DNA reads TGTGCCAGTAGTATGGAGGGACGGCCTAATCAGCCCCAGCATTTT. It yields the protein CASSMEGRPNQPQHF.

V gene TRBV9 combines with J gene TRBJ1-1, with D possibly being TRBD1 (6 bases). The CDR3 length is 14 residues. V lost 6 bases to trimming and J lost 2 bases, with 14 bases between them. CDR1 is SGDLS, CDR2 YYNGEE, per germline. CDR3: CASTPGGGNTEAFF. The CDR3 bases are TGTGCCAGCACCCCGGGTGGGGGCAACACTGAAGCTTTCTTT. The full variable domain, rest sourced from reference TRBV9 and TRBJ1-1, is DSGVTQTPKHLITATGQRVTLRCSPRSGDLSVYWYQQSLDQGLQFLIQYYNGEERAKGNILERFSAQQFPDLHSELNLSSLELGDSALYFCASTPGGGNTEAFFGQGTRLTVV.

V gene TRBV2 combines with J gene TRBJ2-3, with D perhaps matching TRBD2 (5 bases). The CDR3 runs to 14 residues. Germline values: CDR1 SNHLY, CDR2 FYNNEI. The V and J ends lost 3 bases and 5 bases respectively, with 12 bases between them. CDR3 sequence (DNA): TGTGCCAGCAGTGATGCGGACGCGGGAGATACGCAGTATTTT. This encodes CASSDADAGDTQYF.

V is TRBV14 and J is TRBJ2-6, with D perhaps matching TRBD1 or TRBD2 (7 bases each). V lost 8 bases to trimming and J lost 0 bases, with 17 bases between them. CDR3 length: 17 amino acids. Germline lookup yields CDR1 SGHDN and CDR2 FVKESK. Here the CDR3 reads CASGRAGGVSGANVLTF. CDR3 sequence (DNA): TGTGCCAGCGGCCGGGCAGGGGGGGTCTCTGGGGCCAACGTCCTGACTTTC.

In this sample, this clone turned up a few times. The CDR3, as DNA: TGTGCCAGTAGTCTGCCAACGGACGGATATGGCTACACCTTC. It encodes CASSLPTDGYGYTF. V gene TRBV19 combines with J gene TRBJ1-2; no firm D call. This CDR3 comprises 14 residues. The germline V gene has CDR1 LNHDA and CDR2 SQIVND (reference sequence). V lost 5 bases and J 5 bases, leaving 15 bases between the germline ends.